Below are 5 T cell receptor beta chains sequenced from a single sample in a study of technical replicates of blood from a handful of donors. Clones were read by immunoSEQ multiplex PCR, and TCRdb kept only the in-frame ones, dropping some. Of 58,000 or so clones detected, approximately 84% appear once; the ten largest clones hold approximately 5.1%. The sample consisted of PBMCs. All receptors come from a human donor in good health. Some clones in this sample may be carry-over from other donors' samples.

The chain has TRBV10-3 and TRBJ1-3, with 7 positions matching TRBD1. The CDR3 contains 16 residues. Germline CDR1 and CDR2: ENHRY and SYGVKD. V dropped 2 bases and J dropped 4; count of bases not matched to a gene: 8. CDR3 in DNA: TGTGCCATCAGTGAGAGACAGGGTACGGGAGGAAACACCATATATTTT. This gives the protein CAISERQGTGGNTIYF.

The chain is built from TRBV10-2 and TRBJ1-1; D unclear. The CDR3 runs to 14 residues. The V gene's germline CDR1 is WSHSY and CDR2 SAAADI. V lost 1 base and J 1 base, leaving 7 bases between the germline ends. The CDR3 nucleotides are TGCGCCAGCAGTGAGTTTAGCGGGAACACTGAAGCTTTCTTT. It translates to CASSEFSGNTEAFF.

V usage is TRBV6-1 and J usage is TRBJ2-7; TRBD1 matches at 9 bases. The CDR3 sequence is 13 residues long. Germline V gives CDR1 MNHNS, CDR2 SASEGT. V dropped 6 bases and J dropped 3; count of bases not matched to a gene: 3. The CDR3 spells CASRGTGLYEQYF. CDR3 nucleotide sequence: TGTGCCAGCAGAGGGACAGGGCTCTACGAGCAGTACTTC.

This rearrangement joins TRBV5-6 to TRBJ2-3, with D unresolved. The CDR3 runs to 12 residues. Germline V lookup: CDR1 SGHDT, CDR2 YYEEEE. Trimming removed 6 bases at V and 8 bases at J, with 13 bases between. The CDR3: CASTSRFGTQYF. DNA for the CDR3: TGTGCCAGCACATCTAGATTCGGTACGCAGTATTTT.

The J gene is TRBJ2-7, the V gene TRBV4-1, with a possible D match to TRBD2 (5 bases). The ends were cut back, 2 bases at V and 1 base at J, with 12 bases in the middle. This CDR3 has 15 amino acids. Looked up from germline, CDR1 is MGHRA and CDR2 is YSYEKL. CDR3 bases: TGCGCCAGCAGCCAATCCGAGGGTTGGTCCTACGAGCAGTACTTC. Translating gives CASSQSEGWSYEQYF.